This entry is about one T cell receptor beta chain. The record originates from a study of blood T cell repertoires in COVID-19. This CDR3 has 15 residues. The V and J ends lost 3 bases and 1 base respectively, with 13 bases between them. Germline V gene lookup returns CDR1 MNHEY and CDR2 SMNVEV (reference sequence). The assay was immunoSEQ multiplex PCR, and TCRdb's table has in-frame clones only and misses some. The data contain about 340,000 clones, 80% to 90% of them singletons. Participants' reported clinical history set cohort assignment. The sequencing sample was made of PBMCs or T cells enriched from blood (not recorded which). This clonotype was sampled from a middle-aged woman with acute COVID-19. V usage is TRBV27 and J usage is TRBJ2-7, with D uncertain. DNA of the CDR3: TGTGCCAGCAGTTTTCTTGGCGGCAGTTCCTACGAGCAGTACTTC. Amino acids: CASSFLGGSSYEQYF.